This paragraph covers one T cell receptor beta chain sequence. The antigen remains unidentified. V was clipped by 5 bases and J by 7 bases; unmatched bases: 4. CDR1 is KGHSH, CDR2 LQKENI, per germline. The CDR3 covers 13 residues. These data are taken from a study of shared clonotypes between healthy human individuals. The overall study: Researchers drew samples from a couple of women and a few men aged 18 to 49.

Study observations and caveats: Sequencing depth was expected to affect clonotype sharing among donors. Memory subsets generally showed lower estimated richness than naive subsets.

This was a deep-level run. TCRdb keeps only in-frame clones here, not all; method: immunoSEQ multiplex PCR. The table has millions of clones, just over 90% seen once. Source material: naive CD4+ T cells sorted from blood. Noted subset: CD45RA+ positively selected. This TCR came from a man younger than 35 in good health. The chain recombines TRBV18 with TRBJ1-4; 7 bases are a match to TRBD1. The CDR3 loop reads CASSSDRAEKLFF. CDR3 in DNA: TGTGCCAGCTCATCCGACAGGGCTGAAAAACTGTTTTTT.